This TCR beta chain was identified in a study of T cells in Graves' hyperthyroidism and ophthalmopathy. This CDR3 comprises 14 residues. CDR1 and CDR2 (germline): MDHEN, SYDVKM. This clonotype was detected only once. Germline is not matched at one junction end, which may reflect a read error. The source material, RNA transcripts, was used to amplify TCR beta CDR3 regions. Primed by the HTBI set, a first-round RT-PCR was run on the TCR CDR3. A single record per CDR3 protein comes from TCRdb applying MiXCR to the multiplex PCR reads. The repertoire holds 530,000 or so distinct CDR3 sequences, with about half as singletons.

The V gene is TRBV28, the J gene TRBJ1-1, with unresolved D. Sequencing was carried out using peripheral blood or thyroid tissue (not recorded which). The receptor was isolated from a woman between 18 and 29 years old with Graves' hyperthyroidism. CDR3 DNA: TGTGCCGGCAGTGCCAGCGGGAGGCCAGGTGAAGCTTTCTTT. Protein: CAGSASGRPGEAFF.